The source of this TCR beta chain is a study of T cells in Graves' hyperthyroidism and ophthalmopathy. CDR3 length: 16 residues. Germline CDR1 is SEHNR and CDR2 is FQNEAQ (reference sequence). With 6 bases removed from V and 0 bases from J, the gap between germline ends came to 17 bases. Regarding this clonotype: Its antigen is as yet unknown.

RNA transcripts provided the source from which TCR beta CDR3 regions were amplified. First-round RT-PCR with HTBI primers amplified the TCR CDR3 region. TCRdb reanalysed the multiplex PCR reads using MiXCR and keeps one entry per CDR3 protein. The table records fewer than 700,000 distinct CDR3 sequences, roughly 17% of them present only once. Overall study findings and caveats: Researchers found most expanded thyroid clonotypes above 0.001 in blood as well.

The source material was blood. This clonotype was obtained from a woman under 30 with Graves' ophthalmopathy. The chain recombines TRBV7-9 with TRBJ1-2; TRBD1 might be the D (6 bases). In DNA, the CDR3 is TGTGCCAGCAGTTCTGTCCGGGACACGGCTAACTATGGCTACACCTTC. Amino acids: CASSSVRDTANYGYTF.